This T cell receptor beta chain was recovered during a study of blood T cell repertoires in COVID-19 (TCRdb year 2020). Study-wide context: The collaborator samples originated in the United States, Italy and Spain and spanned the acute and convalescent phases of COVID-19. Subjects who had been exposed to COVID-19, were actively infected with it, or had recovered from it provided the deeply sampled blood TCRbeta repertoires that made up the dataset. Samples came from the ongoing ImmuneRACE study (first 160 participants) plus 1,254 subjects from 6 global collaborators. The repertoires were made available in a free public database intended to serve as a resource for research on the immune response to SARS-CoV-2. Sample metadata almost always included a de-identified subject ID, COVID-19 status, age in years and sex. Where HLA class I and class II types were available, the types were taken from metadata supplied by the sample provider, not from assay-based typing. The prospective study material was composed of cDNA or gDNA derived from T cells, B-cell-depleted T cells, or PBMCs.

This clone was recorded once. Its antigen has not been determined. No base quality values were provided; no much bigger clone lies one nucleotide off. Clipping removes 6 bases from V and 4 bases from J, with 2 as the unmatched junction base count. The CDR3 runs 13 residues from the cysteine to the phenylalanine. Only the CDR3 DNA stays, 39 bases, in frame from base 1. From a lookup of the germline V gene, CDR1 and CDR2 are KGHDR and SFDVKD. The study at large found these results: How much clinical and demographic metadata was included differed by source and by participant, and the metadata was provided uncurated.

At one collaborating source in Seattle, patients were enrolled during active infection and were followed longitudinally through the course of disease. Whole blood was collected in K2EDTA tubes by collaborating institutions according to the institutions' own protocols. Collaborator samples were shipped for TCRbeta analysis as frozen whole blood, isolated PBMCs, or DNA extracted from either sample type. The immunoSEQ Assay, a bias-controlled multiplex PCR, was used to amplify TCRbeta CDR3 regions from genomic DNA. Regarding the original processing steps: Nucleated cell counts per sample were estimated from amplification of reference gene primers within the assay. To quantify the absolute abundance of each unique TCRbeta CDR3 rearrangement, sequence reads were collapsed and filtered. For each sample, productive Simpson clonality was calculated as the square root of Simpson's diversity index across productive rearrangements. The table comes from immuneACCESS by way of TCRdb, which keeps in-frame sequences with V and J called. Part of the clones is missing from these tables; in studies checked, under half for an unresolved V gene and the rest for unknown reasons. V and J calls and clone size come straight from that table; D and trimming were deduced from the DNA. This sample lists fewer than 700,000 clones; 85% to 90% were detected once. Of the sample, 7.8% falls within the top ten clones.

The V and J genes are TRBV24-1 and TRBJ2-3; TRBD2 matches 8 bases in the middle. The sequencing sample was made of peripheral blood. This receptor was taken from a woman between 45 and 65 years old with COVID-19, enrolled during active disease. The encoded CDR3 is CATSSGGADTQYF. The DNA sequence is given as TGTGCCACCAGTAGCGGGGGCGCAGATACGCAGTATTTT.